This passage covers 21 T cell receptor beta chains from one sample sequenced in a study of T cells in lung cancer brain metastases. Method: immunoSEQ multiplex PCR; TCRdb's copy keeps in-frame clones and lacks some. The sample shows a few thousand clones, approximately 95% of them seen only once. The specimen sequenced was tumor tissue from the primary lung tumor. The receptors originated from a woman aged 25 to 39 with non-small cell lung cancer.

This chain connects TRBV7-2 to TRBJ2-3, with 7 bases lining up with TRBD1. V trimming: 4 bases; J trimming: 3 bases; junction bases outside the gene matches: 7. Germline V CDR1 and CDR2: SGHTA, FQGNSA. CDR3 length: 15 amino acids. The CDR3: CASSYQGVATDTQYF. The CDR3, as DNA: TGTGCCAGCAGCTACCAGGGGGTAGCGACAGATACGCAGTATTTT.

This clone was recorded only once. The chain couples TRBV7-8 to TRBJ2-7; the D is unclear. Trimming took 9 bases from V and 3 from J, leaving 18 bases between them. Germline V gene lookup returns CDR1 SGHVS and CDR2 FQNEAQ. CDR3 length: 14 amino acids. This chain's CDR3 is CASRLGGEFYEQYF. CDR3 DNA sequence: TGTGCCAGTCGCTTGGGCGGCGAGTTCTACGAGCAGTACTTC.

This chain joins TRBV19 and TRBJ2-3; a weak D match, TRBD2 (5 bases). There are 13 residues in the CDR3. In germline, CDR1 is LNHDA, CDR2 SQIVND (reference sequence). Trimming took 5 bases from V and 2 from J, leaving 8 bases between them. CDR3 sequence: CASSWGVTDTQYF. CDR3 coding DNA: TGTGCCAGTAGTTGGGGAGTCACAGATACGCAGTATTTT.

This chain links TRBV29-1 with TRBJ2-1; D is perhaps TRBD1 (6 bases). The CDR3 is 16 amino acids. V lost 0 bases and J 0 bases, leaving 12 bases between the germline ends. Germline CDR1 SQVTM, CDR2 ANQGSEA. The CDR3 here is CSVEDPDRSSYNEQFF. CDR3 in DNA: TGCAGCGTTGAAGACCCAGACAGGAGCTCCTACAATGAGCAGTTCTTC.

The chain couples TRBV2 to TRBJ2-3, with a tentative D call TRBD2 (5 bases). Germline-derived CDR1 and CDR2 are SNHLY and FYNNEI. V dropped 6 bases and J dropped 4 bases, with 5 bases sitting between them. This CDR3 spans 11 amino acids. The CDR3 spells CASRAADTQYF. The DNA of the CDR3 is TGTGCCAGCAGAGCGGCAGATACGCAGTATTTT.

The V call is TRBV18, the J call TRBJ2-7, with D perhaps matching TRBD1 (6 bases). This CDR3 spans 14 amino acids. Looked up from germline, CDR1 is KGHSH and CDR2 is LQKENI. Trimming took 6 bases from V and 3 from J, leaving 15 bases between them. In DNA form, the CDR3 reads TGTGCCAGCTCCGCGTCGGGACAACGCTACGAGCAGTACTTC. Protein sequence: CASSASGQRYEQYF.

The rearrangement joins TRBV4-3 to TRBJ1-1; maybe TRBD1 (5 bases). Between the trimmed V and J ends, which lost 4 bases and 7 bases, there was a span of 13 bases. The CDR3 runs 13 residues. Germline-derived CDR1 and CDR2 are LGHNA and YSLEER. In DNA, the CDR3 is TGCGCCAGCAGCCCCAAACCGGGGCTTGAAGCTTTCTTT. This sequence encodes CASSPKPGLEAFF.

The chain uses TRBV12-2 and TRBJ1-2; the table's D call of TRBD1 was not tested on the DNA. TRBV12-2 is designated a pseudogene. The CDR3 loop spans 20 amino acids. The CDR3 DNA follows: TGTGCAAGTCGCTTAGCGCGGGCTCCTAGAAGGACAGGGCGTGACTATGGCTACACCTTC. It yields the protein CASRLARAPRRTGRDYGYTF.

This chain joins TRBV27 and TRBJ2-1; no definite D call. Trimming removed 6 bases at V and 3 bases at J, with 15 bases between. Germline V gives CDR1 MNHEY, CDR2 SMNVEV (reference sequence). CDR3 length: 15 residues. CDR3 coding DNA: TGTGCCAGCAGACGGATGGGCGGCATCTACAATGAGCAGTTCTTC. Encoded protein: CASRRMGGIYNEQFF.

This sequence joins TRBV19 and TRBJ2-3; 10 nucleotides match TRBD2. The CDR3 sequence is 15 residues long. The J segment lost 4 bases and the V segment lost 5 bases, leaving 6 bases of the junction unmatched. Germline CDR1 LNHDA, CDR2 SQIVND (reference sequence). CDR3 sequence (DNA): TGTGCCAGTAGTCTTCTAGCGGGAGAAGCAGATACGCAGTATTTT. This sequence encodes CASSLLAGEADTQYF.

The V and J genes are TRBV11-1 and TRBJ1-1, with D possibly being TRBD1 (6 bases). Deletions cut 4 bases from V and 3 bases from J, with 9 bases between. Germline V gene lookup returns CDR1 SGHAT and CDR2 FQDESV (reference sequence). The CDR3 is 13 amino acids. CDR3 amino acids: CASSWTVYTEAFF. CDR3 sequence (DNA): TGTGCCAGCAGCTGGACAGTTTACACTGAAGCTTTCTTT.

The CDR3 loop is CSADRDHEQYF. The CDR3 region has the DNA TGCAGTGCGGACAGGGACCACGAGCAGTACTTC. The chain combines TRBV20-1 with TRBJ2-7; 8 nucleotides align to TRBD1. The germline gives CDR1 DFQATT, CDR2 SNEGSKA (reference sequence). The CDR3 consists of 11 residues. J lost 5 bases, V lost 6 bases, and 3 bases had no gene match.

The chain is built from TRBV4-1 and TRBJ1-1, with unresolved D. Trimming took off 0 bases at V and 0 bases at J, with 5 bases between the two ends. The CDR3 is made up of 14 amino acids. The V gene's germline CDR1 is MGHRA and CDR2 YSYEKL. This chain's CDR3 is CASSQDVLNTEAFF. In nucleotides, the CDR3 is TGCGCCAGCAGCCAAGATGTTTTGAACACTGAAGCTTTCTTT.

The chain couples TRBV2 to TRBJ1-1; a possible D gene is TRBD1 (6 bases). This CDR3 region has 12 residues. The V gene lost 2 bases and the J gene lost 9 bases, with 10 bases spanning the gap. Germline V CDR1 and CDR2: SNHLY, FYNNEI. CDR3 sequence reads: CASSEQGHKAFF. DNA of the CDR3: TGTGCCAGCAGTGAACAGGGGCACAAAGCTTTCTTT.

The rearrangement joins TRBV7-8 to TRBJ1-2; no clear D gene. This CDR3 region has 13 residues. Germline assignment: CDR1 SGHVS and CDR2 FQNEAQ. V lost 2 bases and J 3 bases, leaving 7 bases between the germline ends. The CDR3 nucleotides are TGTGCCAGCAGCTTACAGACGGACTATGGCTACACCTTC. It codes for CASSLQTDYGYTF. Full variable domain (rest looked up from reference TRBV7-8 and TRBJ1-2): GAGVSQSPRYKVAKRGQDVALRCDPISGHVSLFWYQQALGQGPEFLTYFQNEAQLDKSGLPSDRFFAERPEGSVSTLKIQRTQQEDSAVYLCASSLQTDYGYTFGSGTRLTVV.

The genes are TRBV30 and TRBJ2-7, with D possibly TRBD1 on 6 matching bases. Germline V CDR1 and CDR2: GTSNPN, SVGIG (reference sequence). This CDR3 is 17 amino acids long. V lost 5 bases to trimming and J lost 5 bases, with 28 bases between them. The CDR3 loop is CAWDRSAHRAPGNEQYF. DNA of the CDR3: TGTGCCTGGGACCGGAGCGCTCACAGGGCCCCCGGGAACGAGCAGTACTTC. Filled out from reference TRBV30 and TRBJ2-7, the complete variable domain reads SQTIHQWPATLVQPVGSPLSLECTVEGTSNPNLYWYRQAAGRGLQLLFYSVGIGQISSEVPQNLSASRPQDRQFILSSKKLLLSDSGFYLCAWDRSAHRAPGNEQYFGPGTRLTVT.

This chain's CDR3 is CASSVEGATGELFF. As DNA, the CDR3 is TGTGCCAGCAGCGTGGAGGGGGCAACCGGGGAGCTGTTTTTT. The chain recombines TRBV9 with TRBJ2-2; tentative D call: TRBD1 (7 bases). This CDR3 comprises 14 residues. V gave up 2 bases and J gave up 5 bases, with 10 bases separating them. The germline V gene has CDR1 SGDLS and CDR2 YYNGEE.

DNA of the CDR3: TGTGCCAGCAGCTTAATGGCTAGCAGCTCAGATACGCAGTATTTT. Its translation is CASSLMASSSDTQYF. The gene calls are TRBV7-3 and TRBJ2-3, with D possibly matching TRBD2 (5 bases). Trimming stripped 1 base from V and 4 bases from J, with 12 bases between. Germline CDR1 and CDR2: SGHTA and FQGTGA. This CDR3 is built from 15 residues. Together with reference TRBV7-3 and TRBJ2-3, the CDR3 gives the full variable domain: GAGVSQTPSNKVTEKGKYVELRCDPISGHTALYWYRQSLGQGPEFLIYFQGTGAADDSGLPNDRFFAVRPEGSVSTLKIQRTERGDSAVYLCASSLMASSSDTQYFGPGTRLTVL.

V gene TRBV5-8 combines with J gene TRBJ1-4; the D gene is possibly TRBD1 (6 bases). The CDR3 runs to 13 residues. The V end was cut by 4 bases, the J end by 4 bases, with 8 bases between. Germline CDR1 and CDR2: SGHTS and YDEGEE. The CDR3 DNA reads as TGTGCCAGCAGCGGGGGCCTTAATGAAAAACTGTTTTTT. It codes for CASSGGLNEKLFF.

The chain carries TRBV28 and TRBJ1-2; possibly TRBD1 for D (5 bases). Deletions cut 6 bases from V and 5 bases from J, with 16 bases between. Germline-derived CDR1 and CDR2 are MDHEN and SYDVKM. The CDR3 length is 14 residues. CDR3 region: CASSPAPPGYGYTF. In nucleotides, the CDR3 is TGTGCCAGCAGCCCGGCTCCCCCAGGGTATGGCTACACCTTC.

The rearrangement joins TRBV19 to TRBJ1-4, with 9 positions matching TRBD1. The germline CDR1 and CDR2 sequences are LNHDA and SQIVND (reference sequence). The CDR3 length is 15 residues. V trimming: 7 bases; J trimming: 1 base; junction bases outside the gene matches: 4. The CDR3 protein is CASNTGGRTNEKLFF. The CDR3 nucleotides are TGTGCCAGTAACACAGGGGGCCGAACTAATGAAAAACTGTTTTTT.